A selection of T cell receptor beta chains follows, all from one sample in a study of sequential checkpoint blockade in melanoma. Assay: immunoSEQ multiplex PCR; the TCRdb copy retains only in-frame clones and omits some. The sample lists approximately 11,000 clones, 70% to 80% seen once, with about 9.3% in the top ten. This specimen consisted of CD8+ T cells sorted from blood (inferred from file names), obtained from a patient given nivolumab and ipilimumab in sequence. The receptors here all came from a human donor with melanoma. CDR3s include the opening cysteine and the closing phenylalanine or tryptophan. The D gene is left open where the match is weak. Size is stated for part of the rows, as once, few or many counts, or as a class when the clone is expanded.

>TRBJ2-7|-|TRBV28|TRBD2
TGTGCCAGCAGTCCCCCCGGGAGGTACGAGCAGTACTTC
CASSPPGRYEQYF
>TRBJ2-7|-|TRBV27|-
TGTGCCAGCAGCGTGGGGACTGTGGGCTACGAGCAGTACTTC
CASSVGTVGYEQYF
>TRBJ2-2|once|TRBV14|TRBD2
TGTGCCAGCAGCCAAGTAAACCCGGGACTAGCGGGAGAAAGGCCCGGGGAGCTGTTTTTT
CASSQVNPGLAGERPGELFF
>TRBJ2-7|-|TRBV9|TRBD1
TGTGCCAGCAGCGTAGGGGACAGCTACGAGCAGTACTTC
CASSVGDSYEQYF
>TRBJ2-7|-|TRBV27|TRBD2
TGTGCCAGCAGTACTAGCGGGAGAGGCTACGAGCAGTACTTC
CASSTSGRGYEQYF
>TRBJ2-3|few|TRBV27|-
TGTGCCAGCAGCCGACAGGATATAGATACGCAGTATTTT
CASSRQDIDTQYF
>TRBJ2-5|-|TRBV7-9|-
TGTGCCAGCAGCATCACAGGGCAAGAGACCCAGTACTTC
CASSITGQETQYF
>TRBJ2-1|few|TRBV4-1|-
TGCGCCAGCAGCCAAGGGCCTAGTCCCTACGATGAGCAGTTCTTC
CASSQGPSPYDEQFF
>TRBJ1-2|-|TRBV11-2|-
TGTGCCAGCAGCCCCCAAGGTGCGGGCAACTATGGCTACACCTTC
CASSPQGAGNYGYTF
>TRBJ2-7|-|TRBV2|TRBD1
TGTGCCAGCAGTGAAGGTCAGGGGGCCTACGAGCAGTACTTC
CASSEGQGAYEQYF
>TRBJ2-1|medium-sized|TRBV19|-
TGTGCCAGTAGTATTGGTGGCAACAATGAGCAGTTCTTC
CASSIGGNNEQFF
>TRBJ2-4|once|TRBV2|-
TGTGCCAGCAGTGAATTAGGGGCAAGCAAAAACATTCAGTACTTC
CASSELGASKNIQYF
>TRBJ1-1|-|TRBV27|-
TGTGCCAGCAGTTTAGGTCCCCCGGGGAAGAACACTGAAGCTTTCTTT
CASSLGPPGKNTEAFF
>TRBJ2-7|-|TRBV5-1|TRBD2
TGCGCCAGCAGCTTGGGGGGGACTAGCGGAAGCTCCTACGAGCAGTACTTC
CASSLGGTSGSSYEQYF
>TRBJ2-1|-|TRBV30|-
TGTGCCTGGAAGGGACACGGGCCGACTCCCCAGTTCTTC
CAWKGHGPTPQFF
>TRBJ1-1|-|TRBV11-1|-
TGTGCCAGCAGCTTTGAGGGCGCTGAAGCTTTCTTT
CASSFEGAEAFF
>TRBJ1-1|-|TRBV6-6|TRBD1
TGTGCCAGCAGTTACCCCGGGACAGGGTACACTGAAGCTTTCTTT
CASSYPGTGYTEAFF
>TRBJ2-1|-|TRBV4-3|-
TGCGCCAGCAGCCAGGGCAGGACATACAATGAGCAGTTCTTC
CASSQGRTYNEQFF